These 30 T cell receptor beta chains originate from one sample sequenced in a study of beta chain features in type 1 diabetes. Findings of the study overall: Shorter TCRB CDR3s, moderately but significantly so, marked every one of the four CD4+ subsets in Type 1 diabetes patients.

Antigen specificity for these receptors is unknown. Isolated RNA was reverse transcribed in full, so expressed TCRB transcripts were sequenced. Clones were read by immunoSEQ multiplex PCR, and TCRdb kept only the in-frame ones, dropping some. The data contain around 45,000 clones, around 40% of them singletons. The sample comprised stem cell memory CD4+ T cells from blood. The source of these receptors is a man aged 25-45 years with type 1 diabetes.

This clone was seen a few times. This chain joins TRBV5-1 and TRBJ2-7, with D possibly TRBD2 on 6 matching bases. The CDR3 is 14 amino acids. The germline V gene encodes CDR1 SGHRS and CDR2 YFSETQ. V lost 3 bases, J lost 5 bases, and 15 bases lay in between. CDR3 sequence reads: CASSSGGSGNEQYF. In nucleotides, the CDR3 is TGCGCCAGCAGCTCCGGAGGGAGTGGGAACGAGCAGTACTTC.

J is TRBJ2-3 and V is TRBV13; 9 nucleotides agree with TRBD2. J gave up 6 bases and V 2 bases, and 9 bases lay outside the gene matches. The germline gives CDR1 PRHDT, CDR2 FYEKMQ (reference sequence). CDR3 length: 16 amino acids. CDR3 DNA: TGTGCCAGCAGCTTAAGGCGACTAGCGGTTTTTGATACGCAGTATTTT. Translating gives CASSLRRLAVFDTQYF.

The chain combines TRBV2 with TRBJ2-6, with TRBD1 matching 11 bases. Per the germline V gene, CDR1 is SNHLY and CDR2 is FYNNEI. There are 15 residues in the CDR3. Trimming took 10 bases from V and 4 from J; bases not matched to a gene: 6. The CDR3 protein is CAIGQGAMGANVLTF. DNA of the CDR3: TGTGCCATAGGACAGGGGGCGATGGGGGCCAACGTCCTGACTTTC.

With respect to this clone: An end of the junction does not agree with germline; a read error may underlie this. The chain links TRBV5-1 to TRBJ1-2; D is uncertain. Germline loops: CDR1 SGHRS, CDR2 YFSETQ. The CDR3 length is 15 residues. CDR3 bases: TGCGCCAGCAGCTTATTTGCGGGAACTAACTATGGCTACGCCTTC. Residues: CASSLFAGTNYGYAF.

The chain joins TRBV5-1 to TRBJ1-2; 8 positions match TRBD1. The J segment lost 13 bases and the V segment lost 3 bases, leaving 20 bases of the junction unmatched. The CDR3 sequence is 16 residues long. The germline gives CDR1 SGHRS, CDR2 YFSETQ. For the CDR3, the DNA is TGCGCCAGCAGCTCCTACACGGACAGGGCCCGGGGATGGAGCACCTTC. Protein sequence: CASSSYTDRARGWSTF.

The chain is built from TRBV5-1 and TRBJ2-3, with 10 bases matching TRBD1. This CDR3 spans 15 amino acids. Trimming took 4 bases from V and 6 from J; bases not matched to a gene: 8. CDR1 and CDR2 (germline): SGHRS, YFSETQ. Here the CDR3 DNA reads TGCGCCAGCAGCCCGCGGGGGACAGGGGTGGATACGCAGTATTTT. Its translation is CASSPRGTGVDTQYF. Full variable domain (rest looked up from reference TRBV5-1 and TRBJ2-3): KAGVTQTPRYLIKTRGQQVTLSCSPISGHRSVSWYQQTPGQGLQFLFEYFSETQRNKGNFPGRFSGRQFSNSRSEMNVSTLELGDSALYLCASSPRGTGVDTQYFGPGTRLTVL.

V usage is TRBV7-8 and J usage is TRBJ2-5, with a weak D call TRBD2 (6 bases). CDR1 is SGHVS, CDR2 FQNEAQ, per germline. The V end was cut by 7 bases, the J end by 7 bases, with 16 bases between. This CDR3 has 13 residues. The CDR3 nucleotides are TGTGCCAGCACCATGACTAGTCTCGCGACCCAGTACTTC. It specifies CASTMTSLATQYF.

This chain links TRBV5-1 with TRBJ2-2, with 11 nucleotides matching TRBD2. Per the germline V gene, CDR1 is SGHRS and CDR2 is YFSETQ. The CDR3 runs 17 residues. Trimming removed 2 bases from V and 4 bases from J; junction bases left unmatched: 7. The DNA for the CDR3 is TGCGCCAGCAGCTTAGTAGCGGGAGGGCCGCGCACCGGGGAGCTGTTTTTT. This sequence encodes CASSLVAGGPRTGELFF.

This chain links TRBV27 with TRBJ1-5; 10 positions agree with TRBD1. V lost 2 bases and J lost 1; bases outside the gene matches: 2. This CDR3 contains 16 residues. Germline assignment: CDR1 MNHEY and CDR2 SMNVEV (reference sequence). Here the CDR3 DNA reads TGTGCCAGCAGTTTACGACAGGGGGCGAGCAATCAGCCCCAGCATTTT. It specifies CASSLRQGASNQPQHF.

The V gene is TRBV27, the J gene TRBJ1-1; no definite D call. Trimming shortened V by 3 bases and J by 3 bases, and 11 bases separated the two germline ends. CDR1 and CDR2 (germline): MNHEY, SMNVEV (reference sequence). CDR3 size: 14 residues. The CDR3 protein is CASSFGGSDTEAFF. CDR3 sequence (DNA): TGTGCCAGCAGTTTTGGAGGGTCGGACACTGAAGCTTTCTTT.

The chain uses TRBV9 and TRBJ2-3; D is undetermined. The CDR3 sequence is 13 residues long. Trimming removed 0 bases from V and 4 bases from J, with 6 bases in between. CDR1 and CDR2 (germline): SGDLS, YYNGEE. The CDR3 DNA follows: TGTGCCAGCAGCGTAGCGCTAGCAGATACGCAGTATTTT. It translates to CASSVALADTQYF.

In its sample, this clone was seen a few times. Here the CDR3 reads CASSWGDRPLLQYF. DNA of the CDR3: TGTGCCAGCAGCTGGGGCGACAGGCCGCTACTGCAGTATTTT. The rearrangement uses TRBV7-3 and TRBJ2-3; possibly TRBD1 for D (6 bases). Germline V gene sequence: CDR1 SGHTA, CDR2 FQGTGA. This CDR3 spans 14 amino acids. With 4 bases removed from V and 11 bases from J, the gap between germline ends came to 19 bases.

The V gene is TRBV28, the J gene TRBJ2-6; possibly TRBD1 for D (6 bases). Germline CDR1 MDHEN, CDR2 SYDVKM. The CDR3 loop spans 17 amino acids. Trimming took off 4 bases at V and 4 bases at J, with 17 bases between the two ends. CDR3 residues: CASSSGTFEPGANVLTF. In DNA form, the CDR3 reads TGTGCCAGCAGTTCCGGGACATTCGAACCCGGGGCCAACGTCCTGACTTTC.

This chain uses TRBV5-1 with TRBJ2-1; D is unresolved. The CDR3 has 15 residues. CDR1 is SGHRS, CDR2 YFSETQ, per germline. Trimming left V 0 bases short and J 4 bases short, with 11 bases between. CDR3 loop: CASSLVSSEYNEQFF. CDR3 sequence (DNA): TGCGCCAGCAGCTTGGTTTCTAGTGAATACAATGAGCAGTTCTTC.

The V call is TRBV27, the J call TRBJ2-7; 9 nucleotides agree with TRBD1. This CDR3 region has 16 residues. The junction had 8 bases not matched to a gene; V was cut back by 2 bases and J by 3 bases. The germline V gene has CDR1 MNHEY and CDR2 SMNVEV (reference sequence). CDR3 amino acids: CASSLGSQGAYYEQYF. CDR3 nucleotide sequence: TGTGCCAGCAGTTTAGGGTCACAGGGGGCTTACTACGAGCAGTACTTC.

The chain recombines TRBV18 with TRBJ2-7; possibly TRBD2 for D (5 bases). The DNA matches TRBJ2-1 better at its end, which makes the J call doubtful. The CDR3 extends over 16 amino acids. Germline CDR1 KGHSH, CDR2 LQKENI. In DNA form, the CDR3 reads TGTGCCAGCTCACCCTACGGGGTGATCTCCTACAATGAGCAGTTCTTC. This gives the protein CASSPYGVISYNEQFF.

Only a few counts were recorded for this clone. The V gene is TRBV10-3, the J gene TRBJ2-5; tentatively, D is TRBD1 (6 bases). The germline CDR1 and CDR2 sequences are ENHRY and SYGVKD. V was shortened by 11 bases and J by 1 base, with 11 bases between the two germline ends. The CDR3 is 12 amino acids. CDR3 protein: CAARDTQETQYF. In nucleotides, the CDR3 is TGTGCCGCCCGGGACACCCAAGAGACCCAGTACTTC.

This clone turned up a few times. The genes are TRBV4-2 and TRBJ2-1; 9 nucleotides align to TRBD2. The junction had 4 bases not matched to a gene; V was cut back by 4 bases and J by 3 bases. Germline V gene sequence: CDR1 LGHNA, CDR2 YNFKEQ. The CDR3 runs 15 residues. The CDR3 nucleotides are TGTGCCAGCAGCCCGGGACTAGCCATCTACAATGAGCAGTTCTTC. Translation gives CASSPGLAIYNEQFF.

This clone came up a few times. The rearrangement joins TRBV7-2 to TRBJ2-1; unclear D gene. Germline assignment: CDR1 SGHTA and CDR2 FQGNSA. The CDR3 has 12 residues. Trimming took 5 bases from V and 6 from J, leaving 8 bases between them. The CDR3: CASSLLSNEQFF. The CDR3 DNA follows: TGTGCCAGCAGCCTACTTAGCAATGAGCAGTTCTTC.

V usage is TRBV2 and J usage is TRBJ1-1, with a tentative D call TRBD1 (5 bases). The CDR3 covers 12 residues. Germline CDR1 SNHLY, CDR2 FYNNEI. The germline V and J ends were trimmed by 6 bases and 1 base, with 6 bases remaining between them. CDR3 residues: CASSTGNTEAFF. The CDR3 nucleotides read TGTGCCAGCAGCACAGGGAACACTGAAGCTTTCTTT.

The chain uses TRBV18 and TRBJ2-2; 9 bases line up with TRBD2. With V trimmed by 0 bases and J by 6 bases, 8 bases remained unmatched. The CDR3 has 17 residues. Looked up from germline, CDR1 is KGHSH and CDR2 is LQKENI. CDR3 in DNA: TGTGCCAGCTCACCACCGGCTAGCGGGATTAGGTCCGGGGAGCTGTTTTTT. It codes for CASSPPASGIRSGELFF. The variable domain in full, with the rest retrieved from reference TRBV18 and TRBJ2-2, is NAGVMQNPRHLVRRRGQEARLRCSPMKGHSHVYWYRQLPEEGLKFMVYLQKENIIDESGMPKERFSAEFPKEGPSILRIQQVVRGDSAAYFCASSPPASGIRSGELFFGEGSRLTVL.

This sequence joins TRBV5-1 and TRBJ1-5; a weak D match, TRBD1 (5 bases). V lost 0 bases and J lost 3, with 10 bases in between. The germline CDR1 and CDR2 sequences are SGHRS and YFSETQ. This CDR3 is 15 amino acids long. The CDR3 DNA sequence: TGCGCCAGCAGCTTGGTAGGGGAGGCCAATCAGCCCCAGCATTTT. It encodes CASSLVGEANQPQHF. Full variable domain (remainder filled in from reference TRBV5-1 and TRBJ1-5): KAGVTQTPRYLIKTRGQQVTLSCSPISGHRSVSWYQQTPGQGLQFLFEYFSETQRNKGNFPGRFSGRQFSNSRSEMNVSTLELGDSALYLCASSLVGEANQPQHFGDGTRLSIL.

CDR3 DNA: TGTGCCAGCAGCCGTGTATTGGGTGTTCAGGGGGCTATGGGTCCCCAGCATTTT. Protein: CASSRVLGVQGAMGPQHF. The V and J genes are TRBV27 and TRBJ1-5; TRBD1 matches at 8 bases. The CDR3 is 18 residues long. Germline V CDR1 and CDR2: MNHEY, SMNVEV (reference sequence). Trimming took 6 bases from V and 10 from J; bases not matched to a gene: 23.

This clone was recorded a few times. The chain uses TRBV6-5 and TRBJ2-1; TRBD1 might be the D (6 bases). The V end lost 4 bases, the J end lost 5 bases, and 9 bases lay between the germline ends. This CDR3 is built from 13 residues. Per germline, CDR1 MNHEY and CDR2 SVGAGI. CDR3 sequence: CASSSGEHNEQFF. DNA for the CDR3: TGTGCCAGCAGTTCAGGGGAACACAATGAGCAGTTCTTC.

This rearrangement joins TRBV6-6 to TRBJ1-2; 7 bases agree with TRBD1. After removal of 1 base from V and 2 bases from J, the junction contained 7 bases not matched to a gene. Germline-derived CDR1 and CDR2 are MNHNY and SVGAGI (reference sequence). The CDR3 contains 16 residues. The CDR3 sequence is CASSYLTGASNYGYTF. The CDR3 coding sequence is TGTGCCAGCAGTTACTTAACAGGGGCATCCAACTATGGCTACACCTTC.

The chain recombines TRBV2 with TRBJ2-5; no clear D. Trimming took off 5 bases at V and 1 base at J, with 8 bases between the two ends. CDR1 and CDR2 from the germline V gene are SNHLY and FYNNEI. The CDR3 spans 13 residues. For the CDR3, the DNA is TGTGCCAGCAGTCTGAGTCTCCAAGAGACCCAGTACTTC. Translation: CASSLSLQETQYF.

The chain carries TRBV19 and TRBJ2-1, with a weak D call TRBD1 (5 bases). The CDR3 is 14 amino acids. Germline loops: CDR1 LNHDA, CDR2 SQIVND (reference sequence). V was clipped by 5 bases and J by 1 base, with 9 bases between them. The CDR3 sequence: CASSRPGSYNEQFF. As DNA, the CDR3 is TGTGCCAGTAGTCGGCCAGGGTCCTACAATGAGCAGTTCTTC. The full variable domain, in which reference TRBV19 and TRBJ2-1 provide the parts outside the CDR3, is DGGITQSPKYLFRKEGQNVTLSCEQNLNHDAMYWYRQDPGQGLRLIYYSQIVNDFQKGDIAEGYSVSREKKESFPLTVTSAQKNPTAFYLCASSRPGSYNEQFFGPGTRLTVL.

J is TRBJ1-1 and V is TRBV5-1; no clear D gene. CDR1 SGHRS and CDR2 YFSETQ come from the germline V gene. CDR3 length: 12 residues. Trimming pared 4 bases from V and 4 bases from J, leaving 8 bases between. The CDR3 protein is CASSPPSTEAFF. The CDR3 nucleotides read TGCGCCAGCAGCCCTCCCAGCACTGAAGCTTTCTTT. Full variable domain (missing parts from reference TRBV5-1 and TRBJ1-1): KAGVTQTPRYLIKTRGQQVTLSCSPISGHRSVSWYQQTPGQGLQFLFEYFSETQRNKGNFPGRFSGRQFSNSRSEMNVSTLELGDSALYLCASSPPSTEAFFGQGTRLTVV.

This chain joins TRBV30 and TRBJ1-5; unclear D gene. V lost 0 bases to trimming and J lost 6 bases, with 9 bases between them. The CDR3 runs to 13 residues. The germline gives CDR1 GTSNPN, CDR2 SVGIG (reference sequence). The CDR3 loop reads CAWSVLQRQPQHF. The CDR3 bases are TGTGCCTGGAGTGTTCTCCAGCGTCAGCCCCAGCATTTT.

This clone has only a few counts. The V call is TRBV5-1, the J call TRBJ2-1; a possible D gene is TRBD2 (6 bases). This CDR3 contains 15 residues. CDR1 is SGHRS, CDR2 YFSETQ, per germline. The germline V and J ends were trimmed by 0 bases and 3 bases, with 10 bases remaining between them. The CDR3 region has the DNA TGCGCCAGCAGCTTGGTAAGGGAGGACTACAATGAGCAGTTCTTC. It translates to CASSLVREDYNEQFF.